Listed here is a single TCR beta chain. The sample holds many counts of this clonotype. Nothing much larger sits one base from this clone, and base qualities are not available. The data were taken from a study of T cells after yellow fever vaccination (dated by TCRdb to between 2018 and 2020). As for the study more broadly: Staining for CD3, CD45RA, CCR7 and CD95 was used to sort memory subsets (EM, EMRA, CM and Tscm) on a BD FACS Aria III. To follow T-cell clones before and after primary and booster YFV17D yellow fever vaccination, bulk TCR alpha and beta repertoires were sequenced over time. Blood was collected at multiple timepoints before and after primary and secondary immunization, and bulk PBMC replicates and cell subsets were isolated. Libraries from fractions with low cell numbers were prepared with the SMART-Seq v4 Ultra Low Input RNA kit. Two healthy male donors made up the cohort, one aged 18 to 29 years and the other aged 30 to 39 years. Sorting of memory subsets took place on days 0, 15 and 45 and at 18 months after primary vaccination, as well as on days 0, 15 and 45 after the 30-year booster.

TCR cDNA was synthesized by 5'RACE template switching, which introduced a universal primer site and unique molecular identifiers. cDNA synthesis was primed from both the TCR alpha and TCR beta constant segments. Two PCR steps were used to amplify libraries, with sample barcodes and sequencing adapters being added in the second step. Libraries were sequenced on Illumina HiSeq 2500 (2x100 bp) or NovaSeq (2x150 bp). As for the original processing: MIGEC was used to demultiplex reads and collapse the reads into UMI consensus sequences, and MiXCR was used for V(D)J alignment. Using edgeR on replicate PBMC samples, clonotypes were called vaccine-responding if FDR was below 0.01 and the log2 fold change was above 5 up to day 15. CD4 or CD8 identity was assigned to each bulk clonotype according to whether the clonotype was present at higher abundance in the sequenced CD4 repertoire or the sequenced CD8 repertoire. To estimate the distribution of each clone across memory phenotypes, clonotype frequencies in memory subsets were weighted by FACS-sorted cell numbers. TCRdb itself trimmed the public reads at Q25 with fastp, ran MiXCR and retained productive beta chains. Rows matching on CDR3 protein sequence are summarized as one entry with the most common DNA and genes. The V and J calls here are based on TCRdb, not the publication. The sample table lists approximately 22,000 distinct CDR3 sequences, 5.2% of them with a count of one. Around 20% of the sample goes to the ten largest clones.

Study-level results and caveats: The study included only two donors, which limits how far the findings can be generalized. Compared with the primary T-cell response, the secondary T-cell response was weaker but faster, peaking on day 5 rather than day 15. A small share of clonotypes occurred in both CD4 and CD8 compartments, likely arising from convergent recombination. After the booster, most clones that had expanded after primary vaccination were detected again (approximately 97% of CD4 and 88% of CD8), suggesting broad maintenance of memory. On day 0, almost all vaccine-responding clonotypes were below detection in the sorted memory subsets. Computational filtering was required because FACS-sorted repertoires could contain abundant contaminating clonotypes from the bulk population.

The sample's treatment or condition, from its label and the paper: live attenuated yellow fever vaccine strain. PBMCs were isolated from peripheral blood using a standard Ficoll-Paque protocol. RNA from sorted memory subsets was extracted with the RNeasy Micro Kit. The clonotype originates from a young man who received the YFV17D yellow fever vaccine. Material: PBMCs, either bulk or a sorted T-cell subset (CD4+, CD8+, memory, or dextramer-sorted; not recorded which), obtained around 45 days after the first yellow fever vaccination.

The DNA sequence is as follows: TGTGCCAGCAGTTACTTAAAGGGCGGAGGTGATGAAAAACTGTTTTTT. Its amino acids are CASSYLKGGGDEKLFF. Recombination linked TRBV6-5 to TRBJ1-4; the D gene lacks a confident call. The germline V gene gives CDR1 as MNHEY and CDR2 as SVGAGI. Deletion took 1 base off V and 6 bases off J, with a span of 15 bases between the germline ends. The CDR3 sequence holds 16 residues, the cysteine and phenylalanine included. Just CDR3 DNA is preserved here, 48 bases in frame from base 1.